What follows is one TCR beta chain and its context. What it binds is unknown. This sample stems from a study of beta chain features in type 1 diabetes. This CDR3 comprises 13 residues. Trimming stripped 6 bases from V and 4 bases from J, with 13 bases between. From germline, CDR1 is MNHEY and CDR2 SVGAGI. Broader study findings: Moderately but significantly shorter TCRB CDR3s were found in Type 1 diabetes patients in all four CD4+ subsets. Naive, central memory and regulatory TCRB repertoires appeared more similar among patients than healthy donors.

CD45RO/CCR7/CD25/CD127/CD95/CD27 sorting isolated CD4+ naive, central memory, regulatory and stem cell-like memory cells. Reverse transcribing all isolated RNA meant expressed TCRB transcripts were sequenced. The table came from immunoSEQ multiplex PCR; TCRdb's copy has only in-frame clones and leaves some out. The table shows 20,000 to 25,000 clones, with more than 45% occurring only once. The sequence was obtained from a young man with type 1 diabetes. Input material: stem cell memory CD4+ T cells from blood. The rearrangement uses TRBV6-5 and TRBJ2-7; D remains ambiguous. Here the CDR3 reads CASSPTPPYEQYF. CDR3 sequence (DNA): TGTGCCAGCAGCCCGACACCGCCTTACGAGCAGTACTTC.